This is a list of T cell receptor beta chains from one sample in a study of T cells after posttransplantation cyclophosphamide. Only in-frame clones appear in the TCRdb table, and some are missing; sequencing was by immunoSEQ multiplex PCR. The sample carries some 5,400 clones, 90% to 95% recorded once. Specimen: CD4+ T cells sorted from bone marrow. The receptors stem from a woman aged 55-70 years in good health, CMV-negative, and a related stem cell transplant donor. CDR3s include the opening cysteine and the closing phenylalanine or tryptophan. The order of the fields is D gene, CDR3 length, J gene, V gene, clone size, CDR3 protein, CDR3 DNA. A D gene is named only where the DNA matches it firmly. Clone size, where shown, is once, few, many, or a class for clones that have expanded.

D gene: TRBD1
CDR3 length: 17
J gene: TRBJ2-6
V gene: TRBV7-2
clone size: -
CDR3 protein: CASSFGTGHSGANVLTF
CDR3 DNA: TGTGCCAGCAGCTTTGGGACAGGCCACTCTGGGGCCAACGTCCTGACTTTC

D gene: TRBD2
CDR3 length: 14
J gene: TRBJ2-1
V gene: TRBV28
clone size: -
CDR3 protein: CASRKLAGNNEQFF
CDR3 DNA: TGTGCCAGCAGAAAACTAGCGGGAAACAATGAGCAGTTCTTC

D gene: TRBD1
CDR3 length: 14
J gene: TRBJ2-3
V gene: TRBV27
clone size: -
CDR3 protein: CASSLDRWTDTQYF
CDR3 DNA: TGTGCCAGCAGTTTGGACAGGTGGACAGATACGCAGTATTTT

D gene: -
CDR3 length: 16
J gene: TRBJ2-3
V gene: TRBV15
clone size: once
CDR3 protein: CATSTRRTTSTDTQYF
CDR3 DNA: TGTGCCACCAGCACCCGTAGGACAACTAGCACAGATACGCAGTATTTT

D gene: TRBD2
CDR3 length: 15
J gene: TRBJ2-1
V gene: TRBV13
clone size: -
CDR3 protein: CASSLREGRYNEQFF
CDR3 DNA: TGTGCCAGCAGCTTAAGGGAGGGGCGATACAATGAGCAGTTCTTC

D gene: TRBD1
CDR3 length: 14
J gene: TRBJ1-2
V gene: TRBV29-1
clone size: -
CDR3 protein: CSAGRLDRNYGYTF
CDR3 DNA: TGCAGCGCCGGTCGGTTGGACAGGAACTATGGCTACACCTTC

D gene: -
CDR3 length: 12
J gene: TRBJ1-2
V gene: TRBV19
clone size: -
CDR3 protein: CATVDRSYGYTF
CDR3 DNA: TGTGCCACCGTCGACAGGTCTTATGGCTACACCTTC

D gene: TRBD1
CDR3 length: 16
J gene: TRBJ2-3
V gene: TRBV7-6
clone size: -
CDR3 protein: CASSLGTGGRTDTQYF
CDR3 DNA: TGTGCCAGCAGCTTAGGGACAGGGGGCCGGACAGATACGCAGTATTTT

D gene: TRBD2
CDR3 length: 14
J gene: TRBJ2-7
V gene: TRBV28
clone size: -
CDR3 protein: CASSLGGSRDEQYF
CDR3 DNA: TGTGCCAGCAGTTTAGGCGGGAGCAGGGACGAGCAGTACTTC

D gene: -
CDR3 length: 13
J gene: TRBJ1-2
V gene: TRBV29-1
clone size: -
CDR3 protein: CSVESPSGNGYTF
CDR3 DNA: TGCAGCGTTGAGTCGCCATCTGGCAATGGCTACACCTTC

D gene: TRBD2
CDR3 length: 17
J gene: TRBJ2-3
V gene: TRBV27
clone size: once
CDR3 protein: CASSSPGTSGGGDTQYF
CDR3 DNA: TGTGCCTCATCATCCCCCGGGACTAGCGGGGGTGGAGATACGCAGTATTTT

D gene: -
CDR3 length: 16
J gene: TRBJ2-3
V gene: TRBV5-1
clone size: -
CDR3 protein: CASSLDGVAGTDTQYF
CDR3 DNA: TGCGCCAGCAGCTTGGATGGAGTGGCGGGCACAGATACGCAGTATTTT

D gene: TRBD1
CDR3 length: 13
J gene: TRBJ1-2
V gene: TRBV6-6
clone size: -
CDR3 protein: CATVQRQGRSYTF
CDR3 DNA: TGTGCCACTGTTCAGAGACAGGGACGCAGCTACACCTTC

D gene: -
CDR3 length: 17
J gene: TRBJ2-7
V gene: TRBV19
clone size: -
CDR3 protein: CASSIGKLALTRNEQYF
CDR3 DNA: TGTGCCAGTAGTATAGGAAAACTAGCTCTTACGAGAAACGAGCAGTACTTC

D gene: -
CDR3 length: 12
J gene: TRBJ1-2
V gene: TRBV6-5
clone size: -
CDR3 protein: CATKQTNYGYTF
CDR3 DNA: TGTGCCACAAAACAGACTAACTATGGCTACACCTTC

D gene: -
CDR3 length: 11
J gene: TRBJ2-7
V gene: TRBV11-2
clone size: -
CDR3 protein: CASSANYEQYF
CDR3 DNA: TGTGCCAGCAGCGCTAACTACGAGCAGTACTTC

D gene: -
CDR3 length: 17
J gene: TRBJ2-6
V gene: TRBV10-3
clone size: -
CDR3 protein: CAIMAVEGSSGANVLTF
CDR3 DNA: TGTGCCATCATGGCGGTGGAAGGGAGTTCCGGGGCCAACGTCCTGACTTTC

D gene: -
CDR3 length: 17
J gene: TRBJ2-5
V gene: TRBV4-3
clone size: -
CDR3 protein: CASSQEVLGGAEETQYF
CDR3 DNA: TGCGCCAGCAGCCAAGAGGTCCTGGGGGGGGCGGAAGAGACCCAGTACTTC

D gene: -
CDR3 length: 16
J gene: TRBJ2-2
V gene: TRBV19
clone size: -
CDR3 protein: CASSIYRVGNTGELFF
CDR3 DNA: TGTGCCAGTAGTATCTACAGGGTCGGAAACACCGGGGAGCTGTTTTTT

D gene: TRBD2
CDR3 length: 15
J gene: TRBJ2-7
V gene: TRBV28
clone size: -
CDR3 protein: CASSSPSGRAHEQYF
CDR3 DNA: TGTGCCAGCAGTTCCCCGAGCGGGAGGGCCCACGAGCAGTACTTC

D gene: TRBD1
CDR3 length: 15
J gene: TRBJ2-5
V gene: TRBV19
clone size: -
CDR3 protein: CASSIGQGFGETQYF
CDR3 DNA: TGTGCCAGTAGTATAGGACAGGGGTTCGGGGAGACCCAGTACTTC

D gene: -
CDR3 length: 14
J gene: TRBJ2-5
V gene: TRBV18
clone size: once
CDR3 protein: CASSPWAGQETQYF
CDR3 DNA: TGTGCCAGCTCACCTTGGGCAGGACAAGAGACCCAGTACTTC

D gene: -
CDR3 length: 16
J gene: TRBJ1-6
V gene: TRBV27
clone size: -
CDR3 protein: CASSLRGARFQSPLHF
CDR3 DNA: TGTGCCAGCAGTTTACGGGGGGCGAGATTCCAATCACCCCTCCACTTT

D gene: TRBD1
CDR3 length: 13
J gene: TRBJ1-6
V gene: TRBV9
clone size: -
CDR3 protein: CASSATGDSPLHF
CDR3 DNA: TGTGCCAGCAGCGCTACAGGGGATTCACCCCTCCACTTT

D gene: TRBD2
CDR3 length: 15
J gene: TRBJ2-2
V gene: TRBV28
clone size: -
CDR3 protein: CASRPSRGDAGELFF
CDR3 DNA: TGTGCCAGCAGACCTTCCCGGGGGGACGCCGGGGAGCTGTTTTTT

D gene: -
CDR3 length: 13
J gene: TRBJ2-3
V gene: TRBV28
clone size: -
CDR3 protein: CASRIPVDSKQYF
CDR3 DNA: TGTGCCAGCAGGATCCCGGTGGACTCCAAGCAGTATTTT

D gene: -
CDR3 length: 16
J gene: TRBJ1-2
V gene: TRBV5-6
clone size: few
CDR3 protein: CASSLNGGRGGYGYTF
CDR3 DNA: TGTGCCAGCAGCTTAAACGGCGGGCGCGGGGGCTATGGCTACACCTTC

D gene: -
CDR3 length: 13
J gene: TRBJ1-1
V gene: TRBV19
clone size: -
CDR3 protein: CAIRRGLNTEAFF
CDR3 DNA: TGTGCCATTAGACGAGGCCTGAACACTGAAGCTTTCTTT

D gene: -
CDR3 length: 14
J gene: TRBJ2-5
V gene: TRBV7-8
clone size: -
CDR3 protein: CASSPGRSYETQYF
CDR3 DNA: TGTGCCAGCAGCCCGGGGAGGAGTTATGAGACCCAGTACTTC

D gene: TRBD2
CDR3 length: 17
J gene: TRBJ2-2
V gene: TRBV28
clone size: -
CDR3 protein: CASSFHLAGLGTGELFF
CDR3 DNA: TGTGCCAGCAGTTTCCATCTAGCGGGCCTAGGCACCGGGGAGCTGTTTTTT

D gene: -
CDR3 length: 16
J gene: TRBJ2-7
V gene: TRBV18
clone size: -
CDR3 protein: CASSPLPGYGSYEQYF
CDR3 DNA: TGTGCCAGCTCACCATTACCAGGGTATGGATCCTACGAGCAGTACTTC

D gene: -
CDR3 length: 15
J gene: TRBJ2-3
V gene: TRBV4-2
clone size: -
CDR3 protein: CASGGEGDSTDTQYF
CDR3 DNA: TGTGCCAGCGGGGGGGAGGGGGACAGCACAGATACGCAGTATTTT

D gene: -
CDR3 length: 15
J gene: TRBJ1-2
V gene: TRBV6-1
clone size: -
CDR3 protein: CASSERGGPNYGYTF
CDR3 DNA: TGTGCCAGCAGTGAAAGGGGGGGCCCTAACTATGGCTACACCTTC